This entry lists 8 T cell receptor beta chains sequenced from one sample in a study of blood T cell repertoires in COVID-19. Clones were read by immunoSEQ multiplex PCR, and TCRdb kept only the in-frame ones, dropping some. The sample records about 140,000 clones, 77% being singletons. Sequencing input: peripheral blood. These receptors all stem from a woman aged 45-65 years with active or convalescent COVID-19.

V and J are TRBV5-1 and TRBJ2-1; D remains unclear. The CDR3 has 12 residues. The V gene's germline CDR1 is SGHRS and CDR2 YFSETQ. Trimming shortened V by 0 bases and J by 11 bases, and 9 bases separated the two germline ends. The CDR3 sequence: CASSLAPQKQFF. The DNA for the CDR3 is TGCGCCAGCAGCTTGGCCCCCCAGAAGCAGTTCTTC. The whole variable domain, remainder taken from reference TRBV5-1 and TRBJ2-1, is KAGVTQTPRYLIKTRGQQVTLSCSPISGHRSVSWYQQTPGQGLQFLFEYFSETQRNKGNFPGRFSGRQFSNSRSEMNVSTLELGDSALYLCASSLAPQKQFFGPGTRLTVL.

This clone was detected a few times. The CDR3 nucleotides are TGTGCCAGTTGCAACCTCGGGAGCAGCTACGAAAAACTGTTTTTT. This encodes CASCNLGSSYEKLFF. This chain links TRBV19 with TRBJ1-4; D is uncertain. The CDR3 is made up of 15 amino acids. The ends were cut back, 8 bases at V and 8 bases at J, with 21 bases in the middle. From germline, CDR1 is LNHDA and CDR2 SQIVND (reference sequence).

The gene calls are TRBV7-6 and TRBJ2-3; tentative D call: TRBD2 (6 bases). The CDR3 spans 16 residues. V gave up 1 base and J gave up 1 base, with 12 bases separating them. CDR1 and CDR2 from the germline V gene are SGHVS and FNYEAQ. The CDR3 DNA reads TGTGCCAGCAGCTTAGAATCTAGCGCCGGCACAGATACGCAGTATTTT. This gives the protein CASSLESSAGTDTQYF.

The chain joins TRBV7-8 to TRBJ1-5; D gene uncertain. V dropped 5 bases and J dropped 1 base, with 9 bases sitting between them. This CDR3 is built from 14 residues. Looked up from germline, CDR1 is SGHVS and CDR2 is FQNEAQ. The CDR3 bases are TGTGCCAGCAGCCGAGGGCCCAGCAATCAGCCCCAGCATTTT. As protein: CASSRGPSNQPQHF.

This chain joins TRBV11-2 and TRBJ1-1; no firm D call. The CDR3 is 13 amino acids. Germline V CDR1 and CDR2: SGHAT, FQNNGV. Trimming took off 2 bases at V and 1 base at J, with 5 bases between the two ends. Here the CDR3 reads CASSLSQNTEAFF. The DNA of the CDR3 is TGTGCCAGCAGCTTATCACAGAACACTGAAGCTTTCTTT.

Notes on this clone: Other DNA sequences in this specimen translate into the identical CDR3. The chain combines TRBV30 with TRBJ1-5, with 7 bases matching TRBD1. The V gene's germline CDR1 is GTSNPN and CDR2 SVGIG (reference sequence). Trimming cost V 1 base and J 4 bases; bases outside gene matches: 1. CDR3 length: 13 residues. The CDR3 DNA is TGTGCCTGGAGTGGACAGGGAAATCAGCCCCAGCATTTT. This codes for CAWSGQGNQPQHF.

This chain connects TRBV7-2 to TRBJ1-1, with 7 positions matching TRBD1. Germline-derived CDR1 and CDR2 are SGHTA and FQGNSA. Germline trimming cut 3 bases from V and 8 bases from J; bases unmatched to any gene: 12. The CDR3 loop spans 15 amino acids. The CDR3 DNA is TGTGCCAGCAGCTTCGAGGGGGCGACATATTTAGAAGCTTTCTTT. Its protein product is CASSFEGATYLEAFF.

The genes are TRBV7-3 and TRBJ2-1; 8 nucleotides match TRBD1. The CDR3 contains 15 residues. Germline-derived CDR1 and CDR2 are SGHTA and FQGTGA. V lost 6 bases, J lost 1 base, and 5 bases stayed unmatched. The CDR3 DNA reads as TGTGCCAGCAGTTTACAGGGGGGTTCCTACAATGAGCAGTTCTTC. Its translation: CASSLQGGSYNEQFF.